The next 26 T cell receptor beta chains were all read from a single sample in a study of cytomegalovirus exposure and HLA in healthy donors. Method: immunoSEQ multiplex PCR; TCRdb's copy keeps in-frame clones and lacks some. Counted here are 170,000 or so clones, around 82% occurring once; the ten biggest clones make up approximately 3%. Sequenced material: PBMCs. The receptor source for this set is a woman between 18 and 30 years old in good health and CMV-seropositive.

The chain recombines TRBV5-6 with TRBJ2-7, with TRBD2 matching over 15 bases. After removal of 0 bases from V and 3 bases from J, the junction contained 10 bases not matched to a gene. Germline values: CDR1 SGHDT, CDR2 YYEEEE. The CDR3 runs 19 residues. CDR3 protein: CASSLVWTSGGAGLYEQYF. The CDR3 nucleotides read TGTGCCAGCAGCTTGGTTTGGACTAGCGGGGGGGCCGGTCTCTACGAGCAGTACTTC. Combining the CDR3 with reference TRBV5-6 and TRBJ2-7 gives the whole variable domain DAGVTQSPTHLIKTRGQQVTLRCSPKSGHDTVSWYQQALGQGPQFIFQYYEEEERQRGNFPDRFSGHQFPNYSSELNVNALLLGDSALYLCASSLVWTSGGAGLYEQYFGPGTRLTVT.

Note on this clone: Other DNA sequences in this specimen translate into the identical CDR3. This sequence joins TRBV27 and TRBJ2-2, with 7 bases matching TRBD1. V shed 9 bases, J shed 5 bases, and the junction held 6 bases outside the gene matches. Germline-derived CDR1 and CDR2 are MNHEY and SMNVEV (reference sequence). The CDR3 has 13 residues. The CDR3 protein is CASRPGGTGELFF. In nucleotides, the CDR3 is TGTGCCAGTCGCCCAGGGGGTACCGGGGAGCTGTTTTTT.

The rearrangement uses TRBV5-5 and TRBJ2-7, with TRBD1 matching over 9 bases. V shed 2 bases and J 3 bases; nucleotides not matched to a gene: 9. The CDR3 sequence is 16 residues long. Germline CDR1 reads SGHKS; CDR2 reads YYEKEE (reference sequence). As DNA, the CDR3 is TGTGCCAGCAGCTTAACTCCGGGACAGGGATACTACGAGCAGTACTTC. Translating gives CASSLTPGQGYYEQYF.

V and J are TRBV5-4 and TRBJ2-1, with 14 bases lining up with TRBD2. Per the germline V gene, CDR1 is SGHNT and CDR2 is YYREEE (reference sequence). The CDR3 spans 19 residues. Trimming cost V 6 bases and J 0 bases; bases outside gene matches: 11. The CDR3 is CASKTGTSGGQSSYNEQFF. In DNA form, the CDR3 reads TGTGCCAGCAAGACCGGGACTAGCGGGGGTCAGAGCTCCTACAATGAGCAGTTCTTC. Full variable domain (outside the CDR3, taken from reference TRBV5-4 and TRBJ2-1): ETGVTQSPTHLIKTRGQQVTLRCSSQSGHNTVSWYQQALGQGPQFIFQYYREEENGRGNFPPRFSGLQFPNYSSELNVNALELDDSALYLCASKTGTSGGQSSYNEQFFGPGTRLTVL.

V is TRBV5-1 and J is TRBJ2-4, with 8 bases fitting TRBD2. Per germline, CDR1 SGHRS and CDR2 YFSETQ. This CDR3 has 14 residues. V lost 5 bases and J lost 8; bases outside the gene matches: 9. In DNA, the CDR3 is TGCGCCAGCAGACTTGACACGCGGGGGGACATTCAGTACTTC. Translated, it gives CASRLDTRGDIQYF.

V and J are TRBV10-3 and TRBJ2-1; TRBD1 aligns across 7 bases. The V gene's germline CDR1 is ENHRY and CDR2 SYGVKD. The CDR3 sequence is 15 residues long. V lost 5 bases and J lost 5; bases outside the gene matches: 9. CDR3 residues: CAISQRQGLNNEQFF. The CDR3 region has the DNA TGTGCCATCAGTCAACGACAGGGATTAAACAATGAGCAGTTCTTC.

For the CDR3, the DNA is TGTGCCAGCAGCCTGGCTGGAGGTGACTACAATGAGCAGTTCTTC. Translation: CASSLAGGDYNEQFF. The rearrangement uses TRBV11-3 and TRBJ2-1, with TRBD2 as a possible D gene (5 bases). Germline values: CDR1 SGHNT, CDR2 YENEEA. The CDR3 consists of 15 residues. V lost 5 bases to trimming and J lost 3 bases, with 14 bases between them.

CDR3 nucleotide sequence: TGTGCCAGCAGCTTAGGTAGGACTCTTAGCTCCTACGAGCAGTACTTC. It encodes CASSLGRTLSSYEQYF. V gene TRBV7-8 combines with J gene TRBJ2-7, with D maybe TRBD2 (5 bases). The CDR3 runs 16 residues. Deletions cut 1 base from V and 0 bases from J, with 13 bases between. CDR1 and CDR2 (germline): SGHVS, FQNEAQ.

This chain joins TRBV4-3 and TRBJ2-7, with 8 bases fitting TRBD1. Per germline, CDR1 LGHNA and CDR2 YSLEER. V lost 1 base and J lost 5; bases outside the gene matches: 7. CDR3 size: 15 residues. The CDR3 DNA is TGCGCCAGCAGCCAAGCCCCGGACAGGGTCAACGAGCAGTACTTC. It translates to CASSQAPDRVNEQYF.

The chain uses TRBV11-2 and TRBJ2-5, with D hard to call. Germline values: CDR1 SGHAT, CDR2 FQNNGV. There are 13 residues in the CDR3. V shed 5 bases and J shed 4 bases, with 11 bases lying between them. The CDR3 is CASSVRVGETQYF. The DNA of the CDR3 is TGTGCCAGCAGCGTCCGGGTTGGAGAGACCCAGTACTTC.

This chain joins TRBV27 and TRBJ2-6; D is perhaps TRBD1 (6 bases). Trimming stripped 5 bases from V and 1 base from J, with 15 bases between. The CDR3 contains 17 residues. Germline V gene data show CDR1 as MNHEY and CDR2 as SMNVEV (reference sequence). The CDR3 DNA is TGTGCCAGCAGTGACAGGTACTGGCTTTCTGGGGCCAACGTCCTGACTTTC. Translation gives CASSDRYWLSGANVLTF.

V is TRBV7-2 and J is TRBJ2-5, with D perhaps TRBD1 (6 bases). In germline, CDR1 is SGHTA, CDR2 FQGNSA. The CDR3 has 14 amino acids. The germline V and J ends were trimmed by 5 bases and 2 bases, with 12 bases remaining between them. The CDR3 nucleotides are TGTGCCAGCAGCCCGGGGACAAATCAAGAGACCCAGTACTTC. This codes for CASSPGTNQETQYF.

The genes are TRBV21-1 and TRBJ2-7; the D call of TRBD1 is as the table states it, not checked on the DNA. TRBV21-1 is annotated as a pseudogene. This CDR3 is built from 14 residues. The CDR3 nucleotides are TGTGCCAGCAGGCCCCTGGGCAGGGGATACGAGCAGTACTTC. Residues: CASRPLGRGYEQYF.

The rearrangement joins TRBV7-2 to TRBJ2-3, with TRBD2 matching over 9 bases. The CDR3 sequence is 13 residues long. Germline V gene sequence: CDR1 SGHTA, CDR2 FQGNSA. The trim removed 8 bases at V and 6 bases at J, leaving 6 bases unmatched. The CDR3 DNA reads TGTGCCAGCCGCGGGGGGGCCGGGGATACGCAGTATTTT. It encodes CASRGGAGDTQYF. The whole variable domain, remainder taken from reference TRBV7-2 and TRBJ2-3, is GAGVSQSPSNKVTEKGKDVELRCDPISGHTALYWYRQSLGQGLEFLIYFQGNSAPDKSGLPSDRFSAERTGGSVSTLTIQRTQQEDSAVYLCASRGGAGDTQYFGPGTRLTVL.

Only a few counts were recorded for this clone. The CDR3 DNA follows: TGTGCCAGCAGCATTGGACTAGGTACCGAGCAGTACTTC. Translating it yields CASSIGLGTEQYF. The chain employs TRBV5-4 and TRBJ2-7; 7 bases fit TRBD2. J gave up 6 bases and V 4 bases, and 7 bases lay outside the gene matches. CDR1 is SGHNT and CDR2 is YYREEE in the germline V gene (reference sequence). This CDR3 is 13 amino acids long.

In this sample, this clone turned up once. The CDR3 region is CASSPLAGDLETQYF. CDR3 in DNA: TGTGCCAGCAGTCCTCTAGCGGGGGATTTAGAGACCCAGTACTTC. The chain uses TRBV6-1 and TRBJ2-5, with 10 bases fitting TRBD2. The CDR3 totals 15 residues. CDR1 is MNHNS, CDR2 SASEGT, per germline. V lost 5 bases and J lost 4; bases outside the gene matches: 7.

The chain employs TRBV11-2 and TRBJ1-6, with D maybe TRBD1 (5 bases). V was shortened by 3 bases and J by 6 bases, with 15 bases between the two germline ends. The V gene's germline CDR1 is SGHAT and CDR2 FQNNGV. This CDR3 has 16 residues. The CDR3 is CASSFRAGRINSPLHF. CDR3 in DNA: TGTGCCAGCAGCTTTAGGGCGGGACGGATTAATTCACCCCTCCACTTT.

V usage is TRBV27 and J usage is TRBJ2-1; D gene unclear. Trimming removed 0 bases from V and 8 bases from J, with 17 bases in between. Germline lookup yields CDR1 MNHEY and CDR2 SMNVEV (reference sequence). The CDR3 is 16 amino acids. CDR3 in amino acids: CASSLSMAVLGDEQFF. The CDR3 region has the DNA TGTGCCAGCAGTTTATCGATGGCAGTCCTGGGCGATGAGCAGTTCTTC.

The V call is TRBV19, the J call TRBJ1-2; TRBD1 might be the D (5 bases). Trimming shortened V by 5 bases and J by 3 bases, and 13 bases separated the two germline ends. Germline CDR1 is LNHDA and CDR2 is SQIVND (reference sequence). CDR3 size: 14 residues. CDR3 nucleotide sequence: TGTGCCAGTAGTCCCGCAAGGGGTGACTATGGCTACACCTTC. This encodes CASSPARGDYGYTF.

The chain is built from TRBV4-1 and TRBJ2-3; D is unresolved. Trimming pared 1 base from V and 2 bases from J, leaving 16 bases between. The length of the CDR3 is 17 residues. Germline V CDR1 and CDR2: MGHRA, YSYEKL. CDR3 region: CASSQGSILSVTDTQYF. CDR3 DNA: TGCGCCAGCAGCCAAGGGAGTATCCTGAGCGTCACAGATACGCAGTATTTT.

Details on this clone: One end of the junction is discordant with germline, which a read error may explain. CDR3 protein: CASSLSRGNAEAFF. The CDR3 nucleotides read TGTGCCAGCAGCTTATCTAGGGGGAACGCTGAAGCTTTCTTT. V gene TRBV7-2 combines with J gene TRBJ1-1, with a possible D match to TRBD1 (6 bases). The CDR3 is 14 amino acids. Germline V CDR1 and CDR2: SGHTA, FQGNSA.

A few counts support this clone. The chain uses TRBV10-3 and TRBJ1-2; possible D gene TRBD1, 5 bases. The length of the CDR3 is 13 residues. CDR1 is ENHRY and CDR2 is SYGVKD in the germline V gene. With 0 bases removed from V and 4 bases from J, the gap between germline ends came to 6 bases. The CDR3 bases are TGTGCCATCAGTGAGTCACAGGCCTATGGCTACACCTTC. Its translation is CAISESQAYGYTF.

This chain connects TRBV5-6 to TRBJ1-2; tentatively, D is TRBD1 (5 bases). V lost 4 bases and J lost 3, with 13 bases in between. Germline CDR1 and CDR2: SGHDT and YYEEEE. The CDR3 runs to 14 residues. CDR3 nucleotide sequence: TGTGCCAGCAGCCGAGAAGGGGAGGACTATGGCTACACCTTC. This translates into CASSREGEDYGYTF.

This chain joins TRBV21-1 and TRBJ2-1; TRBD1 is the table's D call and was not checked against the DNA. TRBV21-1 is designated a pseudogene. This CDR3 region has 15 residues. Here the CDR3 reads CASSKDRDSYNEQFF. The CDR3 DNA reads TGTGCCAGCAGCAAAGACAGGGATAGCTACAATGAGCAGTTCTTC.

The chain recombines TRBV9 with TRBJ2-2, with 7 bases aligning to TRBD1. The length of the CDR3 is 15 residues. Germline lookup yields CDR1 SGDLS and CDR2 YYNGEE. V shed 4 bases and J 1 base; nucleotides not matched to a gene: 4. CDR3 residues: CASSSRTGNTGELFF. CDR3 sequence (DNA): TGTGCCAGCAGCTCCAGGACAGGGAACACCGGGGAGCTGTTTTTT.

This chain links TRBV6-5 with TRBJ2-3; D is uncertain. Germline loops: CDR1 MNHEY, CDR2 SVGAGI. Between the trimmed V and J ends, which lost 4 bases and 6 bases, there was a span of 14 bases. This CDR3 region has 14 residues. CDR3 sequence: CASSSVTFTDTQYF. For the CDR3, the DNA is TGTGCCAGCAGTTCCGTGACATTTACTGATACGCAGTATTTT.